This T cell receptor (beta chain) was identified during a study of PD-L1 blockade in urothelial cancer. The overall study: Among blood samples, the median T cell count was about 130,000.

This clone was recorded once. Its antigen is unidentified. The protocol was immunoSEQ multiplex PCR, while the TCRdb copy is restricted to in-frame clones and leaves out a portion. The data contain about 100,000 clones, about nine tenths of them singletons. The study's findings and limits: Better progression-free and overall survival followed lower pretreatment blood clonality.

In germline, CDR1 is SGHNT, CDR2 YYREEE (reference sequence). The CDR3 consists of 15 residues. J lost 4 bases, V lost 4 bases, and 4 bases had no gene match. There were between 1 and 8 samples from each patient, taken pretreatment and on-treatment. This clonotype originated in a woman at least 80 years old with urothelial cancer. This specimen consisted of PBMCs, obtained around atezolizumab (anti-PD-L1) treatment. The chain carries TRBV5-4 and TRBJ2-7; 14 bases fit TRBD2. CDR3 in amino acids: CASSAGLAGEYEQYF. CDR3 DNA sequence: TGTGCCAGCAGCGCGGGACTAGCGGGAGAGTACGAGCAGTACTTC.